This is a list of T cell receptor beta chains from one sample in a study of T cell clones after liver transplantation. Measured with immunoSEQ multiplex PCR; TCRdb has only the in-frame clones, and not every one. The repertoire holds about 51,000 clones, with 70% to 90% as singletons. Sequencing was performed on CD8+ T cells from blood, taken 12 months after liver transplant. These TCRs come from a human patient who received a liver transplant. The T cells may partly be graft donor cells. Both conserved end residues are part of each CDR3. A D gene is named only where the DNA matches it firmly. Expanded clones are given a class, and other clones once, few, many or no size at all.

D: -
size: -
length: 15
V: TRBV10-3
J: TRBJ1-3
CDR3: CAIRSLGASGNTIYF
DNA: TGTGCCATCAGAAGCCTGGGGGCATCTGGAAACACCATATATTTT

D: -
size: -
length: 13
V: TRBV7-9
J: TRBJ2-7
CDR3: CASSPTTTGEQYF
DNA: TGTGCCAGCAGCCCGACCACCACGGGGGAGCAGTACTTC

D: TRBD2
size: -
length: 15
V: TRBV11-2
J: TRBJ2-1
CDR3: CASSSWTSDYNEQFF
DNA: TGTGCCAGCAGCTCCTGGACTAGCGACTACAATGAGCAGTTCTTC

D: -
size: -
length: 12
V: TRBV6-6
J: TRBJ2-1
CDR3: CASSYSGTGQFF
DNA: TGTGCCAGCAGTTACTCAGGGACGGGGCAGTTCTTC

D: -
size: -
length: 15
V: TRBV28
J: TRBJ2-7
CDR3: CASSLESPPSYEQYF
DNA: TGTGCCAGCAGTTTAGAGAGCCCGCCCTCCTACGAGCAGTACTTC

D: -
size: -
length: 14
V: TRBV5-4
J: TRBJ2-7
CDR3: CASSLALGSYEQYF
DNA: TGTGCCAGCAGCTTGGCCCTGGGCTCCTACGAGCAGTACTTC

D: TRBD1
size: -
length: 16
V: TRBV5-6
J: TRBJ2-7
CDR3: CASSFWFSGGTYEQYF
DNA: TGTGCCAGCAGCTTCTGGTTCTCAGGGGGCACTTACGAGCAGTACTTC

D: -
size: -
length: 15
V: TRBV9
J: TRBJ2-7
CDR3: CASSPRGLPVYEQYF
DNA: TGTGCCAGCAGCCCCCGAGGCCTACCGGTCTACGAGCAGTACTTC

D: -
size: -
length: 10
V: TRBV29-1
J: TRBJ2-1
CDR3: CSVDTNEQFF
DNA: TGCAGCGTTGACACCAATGAGCAGTTCTTC

D: -
size: -
length: 13
V: TRBV9
J: TRBJ2-1
CDR3: CASSPRLDHEQFF
DNA: TGTGCCAGCAGCCCAAGACTAGACCATGAGCAGTTCTTC

D: TRBD2
size: -
length: 20
V: TRBV5-1
J: TRBJ2-5
CDR3: CASSLEIGLAGEVGQETQYF
DNA: TGCGCCAGCAGCTTGGAGATCGGGCTAGCGGGAGAGGTGGGCCAAGAGACCCAGTACTTC

D: -
size: -
length: 14
V: TRBV4-3
J: TRBJ2-7
CDR3: CASSQYRGGYEQYF
DNA: TGCGCCAGCAGCCAATACAGGGGAGGCTACGAGCAGTACTTC

D: -
size: -
length: 14
V: TRBV5-1
J: TRBJ1-2
CDR3: CASSPYRPNYGYTF
DNA: TGCGCCAGCAGCCCGTATCGACCTAACTATGGCTACACCTTC

D: -
size: -
length: 14
V: TRBV28
J: TRBJ2-6
CDR3: CASSLVNGANVLTF
DNA: TGTGCCAGCAGTCTGGTAAACGGGGCCAACGTCCTGACTTTC

D: -
size: few
length: 15
V: TRBV27
J: TRBJ1-3
CDR3: CASSSLRTAGNTIYF
DNA: TGTGCCAGCAGTTCACTGCGGACAGCTGGAAACACCATATATTTT

D: -
size: -
length: 15
V: TRBV6-5
J: TRBJ2-3
CDR3: CASSYRGGGTDTQYF
DNA: TGTGCCAGCAGTTACAGGGGAGGCGGCACAGATACGCAGTATTTT

D: TRBD1
size: -
length: 15
V: TRBV28
J: TRBJ1-5
CDR3: CASSPRGRGNQPQHF
DNA: TGTGCCAGCAGCCCCAGGGGGCGCGGCAATCAGCCCCAGCATTTT

D: -
size: -
length: 11
V: TRBV29-1
J: TRBJ2-1
CDR3: CSGGGQNEQFF
DNA: TGCAGCGGGGGAGGACAGAATGAGCAGTTCTTC

D: TRBD2
size: -
length: 18
V: TRBV15
J: TRBJ2-2
CDR3: CATSRVKFVAGGTGELFF
DNA: TGTGCCACCAGCAGAGTAAAGTTTGTGGCGGGGGGAACCGGGGAGCTGTTTTTT